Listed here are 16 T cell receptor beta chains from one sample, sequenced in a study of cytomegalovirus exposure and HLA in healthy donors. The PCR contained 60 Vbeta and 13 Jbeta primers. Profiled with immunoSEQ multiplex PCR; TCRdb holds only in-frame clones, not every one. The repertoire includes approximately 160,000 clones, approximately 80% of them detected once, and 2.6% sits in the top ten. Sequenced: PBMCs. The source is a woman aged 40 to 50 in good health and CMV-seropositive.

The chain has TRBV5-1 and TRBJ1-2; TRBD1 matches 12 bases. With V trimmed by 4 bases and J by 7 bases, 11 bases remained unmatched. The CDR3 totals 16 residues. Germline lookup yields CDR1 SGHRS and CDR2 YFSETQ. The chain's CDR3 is CASSPTGQGAITGYTF. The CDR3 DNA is TGCGCCAGCAGCCCTACGGGACAGGGGGCAATAACTGGCTACACCTTC.

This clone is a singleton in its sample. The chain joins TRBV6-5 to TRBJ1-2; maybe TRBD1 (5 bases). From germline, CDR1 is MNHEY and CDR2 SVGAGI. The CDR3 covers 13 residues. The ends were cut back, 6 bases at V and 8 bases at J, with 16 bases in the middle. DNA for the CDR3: TGTGCCAGCAGACCCGCAGGGTTTGACGGCTACACCTTC. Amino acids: CASRPAGFDGYTF.

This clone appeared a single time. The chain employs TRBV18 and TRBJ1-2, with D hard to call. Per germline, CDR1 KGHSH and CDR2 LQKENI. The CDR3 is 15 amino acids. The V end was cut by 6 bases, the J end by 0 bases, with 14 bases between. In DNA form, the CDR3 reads TGTGCCAGCTCCCCTTCCTTCGGTCCTAACTATGGCTACACCTTC. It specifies CASSPSFGPNYGYTF.

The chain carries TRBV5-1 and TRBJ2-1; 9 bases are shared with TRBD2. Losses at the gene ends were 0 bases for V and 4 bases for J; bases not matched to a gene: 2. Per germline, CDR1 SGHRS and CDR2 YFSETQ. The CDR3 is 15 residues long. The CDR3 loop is CASSLASGEYNEQFF. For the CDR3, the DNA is TGCGCCAGCAGCTTGGCTAGCGGGGAATACAATGAGCAGTTCTTC.

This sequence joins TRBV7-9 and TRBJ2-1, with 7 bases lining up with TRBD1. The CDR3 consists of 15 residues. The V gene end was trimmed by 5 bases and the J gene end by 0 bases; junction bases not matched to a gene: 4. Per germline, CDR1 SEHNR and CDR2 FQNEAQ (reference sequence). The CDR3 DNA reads TGTGCCAGCAGCCAAGACAGGGCCTCCTACAATGAGCAGTTCTTC. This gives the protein CASSQDRASYNEQFF.

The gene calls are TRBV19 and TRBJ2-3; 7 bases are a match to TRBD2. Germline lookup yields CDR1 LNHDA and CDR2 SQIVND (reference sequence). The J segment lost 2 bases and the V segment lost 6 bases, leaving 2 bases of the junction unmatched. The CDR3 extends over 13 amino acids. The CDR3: CASRRGVTDTQYF. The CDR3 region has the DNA TGTGCCAGTAGACGGGGGGTCACAGATACGCAGTATTTT.

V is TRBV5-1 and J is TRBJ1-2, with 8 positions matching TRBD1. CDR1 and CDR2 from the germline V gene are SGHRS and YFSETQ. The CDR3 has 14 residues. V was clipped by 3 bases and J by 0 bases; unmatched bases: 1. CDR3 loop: CASSWGQANYGYTF. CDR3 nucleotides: TGCGCCAGCAGCTGGGGACAGGCTAACTATGGCTACACCTTC.

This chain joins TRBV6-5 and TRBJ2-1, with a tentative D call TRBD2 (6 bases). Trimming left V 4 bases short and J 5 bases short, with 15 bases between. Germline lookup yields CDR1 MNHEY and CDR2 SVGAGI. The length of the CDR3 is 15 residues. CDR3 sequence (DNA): TGTGCCAGCAGTTTCCGGGACTCAGACCACAATGAGCAGTTCTTC. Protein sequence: CASSFRDSDHNEQFF.

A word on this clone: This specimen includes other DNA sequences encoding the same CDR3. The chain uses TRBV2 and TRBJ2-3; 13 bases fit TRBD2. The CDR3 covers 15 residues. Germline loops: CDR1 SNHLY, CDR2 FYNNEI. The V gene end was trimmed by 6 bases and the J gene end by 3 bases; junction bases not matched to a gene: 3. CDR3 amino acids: CASSRTSGGTDTQYF. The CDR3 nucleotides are TGTGCCAGCAGCCGGACTAGCGGGGGAACAGATACGCAGTATTTT. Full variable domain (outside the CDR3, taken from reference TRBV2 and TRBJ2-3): EPEVTQTPSHQVTQMGQEVILRCVPISNHLYFYWYRQILGQKVEFLVSFYNNEISEKSEIFDDQFSVERPDGSNFTLKIRSTKLEDSAMYFCASSRTSGGTDTQYFGPGTRLTVL.

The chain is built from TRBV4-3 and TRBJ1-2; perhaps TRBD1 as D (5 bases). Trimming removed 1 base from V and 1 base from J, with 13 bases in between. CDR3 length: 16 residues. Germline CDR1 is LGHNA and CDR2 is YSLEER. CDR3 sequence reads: CASSQVTGAGNYGYTF. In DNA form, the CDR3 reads TGCGCCAGCAGCCAAGTTACTGGGGCAGGTAACTATGGCTACACCTTC.

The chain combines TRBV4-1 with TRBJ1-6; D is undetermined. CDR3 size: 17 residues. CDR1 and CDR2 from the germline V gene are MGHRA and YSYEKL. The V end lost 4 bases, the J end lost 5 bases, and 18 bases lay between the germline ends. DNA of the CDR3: TGCGCCAGCAGCCGTCAGCTAACGGGTTCAAATAATTCACCCCTCCACTTT. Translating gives CASSRQLTGSNNSPLHF.

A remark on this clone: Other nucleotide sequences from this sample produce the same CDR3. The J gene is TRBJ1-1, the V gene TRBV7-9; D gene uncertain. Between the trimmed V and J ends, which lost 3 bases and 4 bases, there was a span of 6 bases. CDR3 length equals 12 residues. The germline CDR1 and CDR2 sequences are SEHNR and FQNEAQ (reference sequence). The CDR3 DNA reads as TGTGCCAGCAGCTTGGGCAGCACTGAAGCTTTCTTT. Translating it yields CASSLGSTEAFF.

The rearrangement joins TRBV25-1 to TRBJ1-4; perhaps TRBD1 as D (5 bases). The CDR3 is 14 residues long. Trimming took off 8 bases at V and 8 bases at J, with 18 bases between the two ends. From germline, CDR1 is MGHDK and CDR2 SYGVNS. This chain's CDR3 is CASDGGSPGEKLFF. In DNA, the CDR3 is TGTGCCAGCGATGGGGGGTCGCCTGGGGAAAAACTGTTTTTT.

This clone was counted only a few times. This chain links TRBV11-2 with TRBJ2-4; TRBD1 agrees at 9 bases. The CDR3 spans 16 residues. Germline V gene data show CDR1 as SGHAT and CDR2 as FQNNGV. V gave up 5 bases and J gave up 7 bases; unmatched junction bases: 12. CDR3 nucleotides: TGTGCCAGCAGCCTCCTCCGGGACAGGGTAAACAACATTCAGTACTTC. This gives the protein CASSLLRDRVNNIQYF.

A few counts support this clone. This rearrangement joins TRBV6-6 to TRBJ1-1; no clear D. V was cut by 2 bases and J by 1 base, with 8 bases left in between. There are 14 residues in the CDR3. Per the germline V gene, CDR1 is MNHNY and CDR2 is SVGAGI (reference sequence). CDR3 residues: CASSYPPENTEAFF. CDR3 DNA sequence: TGTGCCAGCAGTTACCCCCCAGAGAACACTGAAGCTTTCTTT.

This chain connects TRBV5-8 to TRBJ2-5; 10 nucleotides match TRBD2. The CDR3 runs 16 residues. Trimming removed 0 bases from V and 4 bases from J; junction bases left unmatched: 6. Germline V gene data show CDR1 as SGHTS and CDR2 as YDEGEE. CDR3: CASSLGTSGEAETQYF. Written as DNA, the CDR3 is TGTGCCAGCAGCTTGGGCACTAGCGGGGAAGCAGAGACCCAGTACTTC.